This entry lists 5 T cell receptor beta chains sequenced from one sample in a study of blood T cell repertoires in COVID-19. Some clones are missing from TCRdb's copy, which holds only in-frame ones; the method was immunoSEQ multiplex PCR. The sample yields around 300,000 clones, 85% to 90% seen once. Sequencing used PBMCs or T cells enriched from blood (not recorded which). All receptors derive from a woman under 30 who had recovered from COVID-19.

This clone has a handful of counts. The chain carries TRBV27 and TRBJ1-5; 9 positions match TRBD1. Germline CDR1 reads MNHEY; CDR2 reads SMNVEV (reference sequence). This CDR3 spans 15 amino acids. Trimming at V came to 5 bases and at J to 4 bases, leaving 6 bases not matched to a gene. The CDR3 loop is CASSEAGQGNQPQHF. CDR3 DNA: TGTGCCAGCAGTGAGGCGGGACAGGGTAATCAGCCCCAGCATTTT.

This clone has only one observation. The chain uses TRBV7-9 and TRBJ1-4; no clear D. The CDR3 consists of 16 residues. The V gene's germline CDR1 is SEHNR and CDR2 FQNEAQ (reference sequence). V lost 2 bases to trimming and J lost 10 bases, with 20 bases between them. Here the CDR3 reads CASSLSSNDFKAKLFF. The CDR3 DNA reads TGTGCCAGCAGCTTAAGTTCGAACGACTTCAAGGCAAAACTGTTTTTT.

The V gene is TRBV9, the J gene TRBJ2-1; maybe TRBD2 (5 bases). CDR3 length equals 19 residues. The V and J ends lost 1 base and 4 bases respectively, with 24 bases between them. Germline CDR1 SGDLS, CDR2 YYNGEE. This CDR3 is CASSVTPPGRAHLYNEQFF. CDR3 nucleotides: TGTGCCAGCAGCGTAACCCCCCCGGGAAGGGCCCATCTATACAATGAGCAGTTCTTC.

The rearrangement links TRBV7-6 to TRBJ2-3; D gene unclear. The CDR3 is 15 residues long. From germline, CDR1 is SGHVS and CDR2 FNYEAQ. With 4 bases removed from V and 4 bases from J, the gap between germline ends came to 15 bases. CDR3 DNA sequence: TGTGCCAGCAGCTCCTACTTGGTCGGTTCAGATACGCAGTATTTT. This sequence encodes CASSSYLVGSDTQYF.

This clone was counted a single time. The J gene is TRBJ1-4, the V gene TRBV5-1, with no clear D. The V end lost 5 bases, the J end lost 2 bases, and 13 bases lay between the germline ends. This CDR3 comprises 15 residues. The germline V gene has CDR1 SGHRS and CDR2 YFSETQ. The CDR3 is CASSYNPVTNEKLFF. The CDR3 DNA is TGCGCCAGCAGTTATAATCCAGTCACTAATGAAAAACTGTTTTTT.